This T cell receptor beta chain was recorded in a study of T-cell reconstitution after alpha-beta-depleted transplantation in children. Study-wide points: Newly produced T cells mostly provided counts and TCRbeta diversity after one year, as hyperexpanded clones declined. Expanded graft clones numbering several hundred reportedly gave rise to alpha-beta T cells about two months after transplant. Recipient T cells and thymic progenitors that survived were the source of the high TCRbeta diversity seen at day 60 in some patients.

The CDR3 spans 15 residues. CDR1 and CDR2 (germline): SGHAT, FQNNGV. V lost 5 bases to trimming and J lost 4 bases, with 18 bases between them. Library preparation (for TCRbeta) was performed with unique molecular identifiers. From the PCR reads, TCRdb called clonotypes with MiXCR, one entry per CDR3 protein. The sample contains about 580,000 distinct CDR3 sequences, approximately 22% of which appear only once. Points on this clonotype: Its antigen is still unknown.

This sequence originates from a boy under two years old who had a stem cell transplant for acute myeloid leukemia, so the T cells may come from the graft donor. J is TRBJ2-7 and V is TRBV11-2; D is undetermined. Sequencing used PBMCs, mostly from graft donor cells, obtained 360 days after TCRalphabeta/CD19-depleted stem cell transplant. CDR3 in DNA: TGTGCCAGCAGCCCACTAAGGGTCGGTACGTACGAGCAGTACTTC. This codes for CASSPLRVGTYEQYF.